This T cell receptor beta chain was recorded in a study of control samples from healthy donors and cancer patients. Germline V gene data show CDR1 as SGHNT and CDR2 as YENEEA. V was shortened by 3 bases and J by 5 bases, with 14 bases between the two germline ends. The CDR3 sequence is 14 residues long. Produced via immunoSEQ multiplex PCR; TCRdb's table is partial and in-frame only. The sample has about 120,000 clones; 85% to 90% are singletons. The sequencing sample was made of blood. The sequence was obtained from a man aged 25-45 years in good health. The chain joins TRBV11-3 to TRBJ2-7; D is perhaps TRBD1 (6 bases). CDR3 nucleotide sequence: TGTGCCAGCAGCTTGTTACAGGGCTCAAACGAGCAGTACTTC. Its protein product is CASSLLQGSNEQYF.